Many counts were recorded for the clone carrying this T cell receptor beta chain. The target antigen is unknown. From germline, CDR1 is MNHEY and CDR2 SVGAGI. This CDR3 spans 15 amino acids. V was pared by 4 bases and J by 4 bases, with 14 bases between. The sample originates from a study of identical twins. General study points: Twin pairs had excess sharing that was weaker in beta out-of-frame sequences. Findings depended on cross-sectional statistics rather than tracking the same donors.

A universal primer site was created by template switching, with the cDNA bearing unique molecular identifiers. MiXCR, run by TCRdb on the 5' RACE reads, gives a single entry per CDR3 protein. The repertoire holds roughly 250,000 distinct CDR3 sequences, with 5.5% to 7% as singletons. This sample also belongs to another study, concerning yellow fever vaccine responses in identical twins.

Source material: memory (CD45RO+) T cells sorted from blood. The chain combines TRBV6-5 with TRBJ2-1, with D perhaps TRBD2 (6 bases). The source of this sequence is a woman between 18 and 29 years old in good health. CDR3 DNA sequence: TGTGCCAGCAGTTTACTAACGGGAGAGTACAATGAGCAGTTCTTC. It yields the protein CASSLLTGEYNEQFF.